The clone carrying this TCR beta chain appeared a few times. Its antigen is as yet unknown. The CDR3 is 15 residues long. Trimming removed 5 bases at V and 6 bases at J, with 19 bases between. The germline CDR1 and CDR2 sequences are WSHSY and SAAADI. The treatment is: approximately nine-day PBMC culture with coronavirus spike peptide pools or control peptides (ViraFEST assay). TCRs were sequenced by ViraFEST after antigen-specific T cells had been expanded with peptide pools. This entry comes from a study of vaccination and CD4 T cells after COVID-19. For the study at large: Convalescent donors were composed of six males and four females, of whom two were Hispanic. Spike peptides, overlapping and drawn from SARS-CoV-2, HCoV-NL63, HCoV-OC43 and HCoV-229E, were used to stimulate cells.

Overall study findings and caveats: Median SARS-CoV-2-reactive clonotype numbers went up from around 21 to 38, but not significantly.

Oncomine TCR Beta short-read sequencing was applied to DNA from cultured CD4+ T cells. TCRdb recomputed calls from the PCR reads with MiXCR, one row per CDR3 protein. The sample gives around 15,000 distinct CDR3 sequences, under 70% of which show up once; about 9.4% is in the top ten. The sample consisted of CD4+ T cells from blood, cultured in vitro. The TCR was taken from a human donor who had recovered from COVID-19. The chain is built from TRBV10-2 and TRBJ1-2; D remains unclear. The CDR3 DNA follows: TGCGCCAGCAGTCAGCGACCGGGCCAGCTTGATGGCTACACCTTC. Translating gives CASSQRPGQLDGYTF.